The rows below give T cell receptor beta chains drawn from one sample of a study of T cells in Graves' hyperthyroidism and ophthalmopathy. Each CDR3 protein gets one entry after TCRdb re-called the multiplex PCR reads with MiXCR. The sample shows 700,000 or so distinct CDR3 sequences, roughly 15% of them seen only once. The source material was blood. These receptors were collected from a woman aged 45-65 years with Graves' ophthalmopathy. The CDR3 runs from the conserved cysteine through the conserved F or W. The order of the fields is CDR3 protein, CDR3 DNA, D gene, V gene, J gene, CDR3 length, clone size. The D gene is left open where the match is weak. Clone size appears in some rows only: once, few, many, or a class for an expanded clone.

CDR3: CASSLEAGGYEQYF
DNA: TGTGCCAGCAGTCTTGAAGCGGGGGGCTACGAGCAGTACTTC
D: TRBD2
V: TRBV7-2
J: TRBJ2-7
length: 14
size: many

CDR3: CSAASLGAPNYGYTF
DNA: TGCAGTGCCGCAAGTTTGGGGGCGCCCAACTATGGCTACACCTTC
D: .
V: TRBV20-1
J: TRBJ1-2
length: 15
size: many

CDR3: CASSPGPDTEAFF
DNA: TGTGCCAGCTCACCGGGGCCGGACACTGAAGCTTTCTTT
D: .
V: TRBV18
J: TRBJ1-1
length: 13
size: many

CDR3: CASRPDSETQYF
DNA: TGTGCCAGCAGACCCGATTCGGAGACCCAGTACTTC
D: .
V: TRBV7-2
J: TRBJ2-5
length: 12
size: many

CDR3: CASRIPGAPNEKLFF
DNA: TGTGCCAGCAGGATCCCCGGGGCCCCTAATGAAAAACTGTTTTTT
D: .
V: TRBV28
J: TRBJ1-4
length: 15
size: .

CDR3: CASSLDGHTNEKLFF
DNA: TGTGCCAGCAGTTTAGACGGGCATACTAATGAAAAACTGTTTTTT
D: .
V: TRBV28
J: TRBJ1-4
length: 15
size: many

CDR3: CASSGDGPEQYF
DNA: TGTGCCAGCAGTGGGGACGGCCCAGAGCAGTACTTC
D: .
V: TRBV2
J: TRBJ2-7
length: 12
size: .

CDR3: CASSQSGPSSYNSPLHF
DNA: TGTGCCAGCAGCCAATCAGGACCGAGCTCCTATAATTCACCCCTCCACTTT
D: .
V: TRBV12-3/TRBV12-4
J: TRBJ1-6
length: 17
size: .

CDR3: CASSFLIPRRSGRQETQYF
DNA: TGTGCCAGCAGCTTCCTAATTCCTAGGCGATCGGGGAGACAAGAGACCCAGTACTTC
D: .
V: TRBV7-9
J: TRBJ2-5
length: 19
size: many

CDR3: CASSFQVLETQYF
DNA: TGTGCCAGCAGCTTTCAGGTTTTGGAGACCCAGTACTTC
D: .
V: TRBV7-2
J: TRBJ2-5
length: 13
size: many

CDR3: CSASYRATYNEQFF
DNA: TGCAGTGCTAGTTATAGGGCCACCTACAATGAGCAGTTCTTC
D: .
V: TRBV20-1
J: TRBJ2-1
length: 14
size: many

CDR3: CASSREVLAGGNEQFF
DNA: TGTGCCAGCAGCCGGGAGGTGCTAGCGGGAGGCAATGAGCAGTTCTTC
D: TRBD2
V: TRBV9
J: TRBJ2-1
length: 16
size: few

CDR3: CATSDRAQYQETQYF
DNA: TGTGCCACCAGTGATAGGGCCCAGTACCAAGAGACCCAGTACTTC
D: .
V: TRBV24-1
J: TRBJ2-5
length: 15
size: .

CDR3: CSVVLKGGRADEQYF
DNA: TGCAGCGTTGTCTTAAAAGGCGGGAGGGCCGACGAGCAGTACTTC
D: TRBD2
V: TRBV29-1
J: TRBJ2-7
length: 15
size: .

CDR3: CASSQPDFSGRTDNEQFF
DNA: TGTGCCAGCAGCCAACCGGACTTTAGCGGGAGGACCGACAATGAGCAGTTCTTC
D: TRBD2
V: TRBV3-1
J: TRBJ2-1
length: 18
size: many

CDR3: CATSDPGTEMFF
DNA: TGTGCCACCAGTGATCCCGGGACAGAAATGTTTTTT
D: TRBD1
V: TRBV24-1
J: TRBJ1-4
length: 12
size: .

CDR3: CASSLGAGHTEAFF
DNA: TGTGCCAGCAGTTTGGGAGCCGGGCACACTGAAGCTTTCTTT
D: .
V: TRBV28
J: TRBJ1-1
length: 14
size: many

CDR3: CASSPGQGAKLFF
DNA: TGTGCCAGCAGCCCGGGACAGGGAGCAAAACTGTTTTTT
D: TRBD1
V: TRBV12-3/TRBV12-4
J: TRBJ1-4
length: 13
size: many

CDR3: CSARDFLIAGVRNEQFF
DNA: TGCAGTGCTAGAGACTTTTTAATAGCGGGAGTTCGGAATGAGCAGTTCTTC
D: TRBD2
V: TRBV20-1
J: TRBJ2-1
length: 17
size: .

CDR3: CASSFQLAGGYEQYF
DNA: TGTGCCAGCAGTTTTCAACTAGCGGGAGGGTACGAGCAGTACTTC
D: TRBD2
V: TRBV27
J: TRBJ2-7
length: 15
size: few

CDR3: CASSLGMDNQPQHF
DNA: TGTGCCAGCAGCTTGGGCATGGACAATCAGCCCCAGCATTTT
D: .
V: TRBV5-5
J: TRBJ1-5
length: 14
size: .

CDR3: CASSPGTGMSYTF
DNA: TGTGCCAGCTCACCGGGGACAGGGATGAGCTACACCTTC
D: TRBD1
V: TRBV18
J: TRBJ1-2
length: 13
size: few

CDR3: CASSLEPVMSTEAFF
DNA: TGTGCCAGCAGCTTAGAACCGGTCATGAGCACTGAAGCTTTCTTT
D: .
V: TRBV7-9
J: TRBJ1-1
length: 15
size: .

CDR3: CASSPPGREGPKNIQYF
DNA: TGTGCCAGCAGTCCCCCCGGGCGGGAGGGCCCCAAAAACATTCAGTACTTC
D: TRBD2
V: TRBV12-3/TRBV12-4
J: TRBJ2-4
length: 17
size: few

CDR3: CASSHAPGTGAFIAKNIQYF
DNA: TGTGCCAGCAGTCATGCACCAGGGACAGGGGCTTTCATAGCCAAAAACATTCAGTACTTC
D: TRBD1
V: TRBV27
J: TRBJ2-4
length: 20
size: .

CDR3: CASSQTDAEQFF
DNA: TGTGCCAGCAGTCAAACCGACGCTGAGCAGTTCTTC
D: .
V: TRBV6-2/TRBV6-3
J: TRBJ2-1
length: 12
size: many

CDR3: CASSQRVGSVSEQFF
DNA: TGTGCCAGCAGCCAAAGGGTGGGGTCGGTAAGTGAGCAGTTCTTC
D: .
V: TRBV13
J: TRBJ2-1
length: 15
size: .

CDR3: CSARPGLLYEQYF
DNA: TGCAGTGCTAGACCCGGACTCCTCTACGAGCAGTACTTC
D: .
V: TRBV20-1
J: TRBJ2-7
length: 13
size: many

CDR3: CASSQGYGGGETQYF
DNA: TGCGCCAGCAGCCAAGGGTACGGGGGCGGAGAGACCCAGTACTTC
D: .
V: TRBV4-3
J: TRBJ2-5
length: 15
size: .

CDR3: CASSLARGVGDTIYF
DNA: TGTGCCAGCAGCTTAGCGCGGGGGGTAGGGGACACCATATATTTT
D: .
V: TRBV7-8
J: TRBJ1-3
length: 15
size: few

CDR3: CASSYSMGLAGDSGANVLTF
DNA: TGTGCCAGCAGTTACTCGATGGGACTAGCGGGAGACTCTGGGGCCAACGTCCTGACTTTC
D: TRBD2
V: TRBV6-2/TRBV6-3
J: TRBJ2-6
length: 20
size: many

CDR3: CASSYGGTNTGELFF
DNA: TGTGCCAGCAGTTACGGGGGAACGAACACCGGGGAGCTGTTTTTT
D: .
V: TRBV12-3/TRBV12-4
J: TRBJ2-2
length: 15
size: .

CDR3: CASSVAWAGELFF
DNA: TGTGCCAGCAGCGTAGCCTGGGCCGGGGAGCTGTTTTTT
D: .
V: TRBV9
J: TRBJ2-2
length: 13
size: few

CDR3: CASSSGQTSYEQYF
DNA: TGTGCCAGCAGTTCTGGACAGACTTCCTACGAGCAGTACTTC
D: .
V: TRBV6-1
J: TRBJ2-7
length: 14
size: many

CDR3: CASSYSKVGTAQGEQYF
DNA: TGTGCCAGCAGTTACTCAAAGGTCGGGACAGCTCAGGGCGAGCAGTACTTC
D: TRBD1
V: TRBV6-2/TRBV6-3
J: TRBJ2-7
length: 17
size: few